The rows below give T cell receptor beta chains drawn from one sample of a study of blood T cell repertoires in COVID-19. Assay: immunoSEQ multiplex PCR; the TCRdb copy retains only in-frame clones and omits some. Of approximately 170,000 clones in the sample, approximately 90% were seen once. Input material: PBMCs or T cells enriched from blood (not recorded which). The receptors originated from a woman under 30 who had recovered from COVID-19. Each CDR3 is given with its conserved first and last residue. The D gene is left open where the match is weak. Some rows mark clone size as missing; the rest say once, few, many or name a class of expanded clone.

CDR3 DNA: TGTGCCAGCAGTGCAGGGGAGACCCAGTACTTC; CDR3 protein: CASSAGETQYF; V gene: TRBV2; clone size: NA; J gene: TRBJ2-5; D gene: NA
CDR3 DNA: TGTGCCAGTAGTATAGAGGGGGGGCGCCGGGCTGAAGCTTTCTTT; CDR3 protein: CASSIEGGRRAEAFF; V gene: TRBV19; clone size: NA; J gene: TRBJ1-1; D gene: NA
CDR3 DNA: TGTGCCATCAGTGAGAGCGGGGGCACCTACAATGAGCAGTTCTTC; CDR3 protein: CAISESGGTYNEQFF; V gene: TRBV10-3; clone size: once; J gene: TRBJ2-1; D gene: TRBD2
CDR3 DNA: TGTGCCAGCAGCCAAGCACTAGCGGGCTACGAGCAGTACTTC; CDR3 protein: CASSQALAGYEQYF; V gene: TRBV4-2; clone size: NA; J gene: TRBJ2-7; D gene: TRBD2
CDR3 DNA: TGTGCCAGCAGCTTAAGGGGCAGCCCGGTCTCCTCTGGAAACACCATATATTTT; CDR3 protein: CASSLRGSPVSSGNTIYF; V gene: TRBV7-8; clone size: NA; J gene: TRBJ1-3; D gene: NA
CDR3 DNA: TGTGCCAGCACTCCTATTGGCAGGTGGGATACGCAGTATTTT; CDR3 protein: CASTPIGRWDTQYF; V gene: TRBV18; clone size: NA; J gene: TRBJ2-3; D gene: NA
CDR3 DNA: TGTGCCAGCAGGTCGACTAGTCTAAGCGACAATGAGCAGTTCTTC; CDR3 protein: CASRSTSLSDNEQFF; V gene: TRBV5-6; clone size: NA; J gene: TRBJ2-1; D gene: NA
CDR3 DNA: TGTGCCAGCCGCGGATTGGGACGGGGGGGCTACACCTTC; CDR3 protein: CASRGLGRGGYTF; V gene: TRBV27; clone size: NA; J gene: TRBJ1-2; D gene: NA
CDR3 DNA: TGTGCCAGCAGTTCCCCAAACGGGAGGGCCGGTACAGATACGCAGTATTTT; CDR3 protein: CASSSPNGRAGTDTQYF; V gene: TRBV28; clone size: NA; J gene: TRBJ2-3; D gene: TRBD2
CDR3 DNA: TGTGCCAGCAGTTTTCCTAGCCCTAGCGGAGGATACGAGCAGTACTTC; CDR3 protein: CASSFPSPSGGYEQYF; V gene: TRBV28; clone size: NA; J gene: TRBJ2-7; D gene: TRBD2
CDR3 DNA: TGCGCCAGCAGTTCTAGCGGGACTAACACCGGGGAGCTGTTTTTT; CDR3 protein: CASSSSGTNTGELFF; V gene: TRBV5-1; clone size: NA; J gene: TRBJ2-2; D gene: TRBD2
CDR3 DNA: TGTGCCAGCAGCTTGTACGCAGGGTCTGGAAACACCATATATTTT; CDR3 protein: CASSLYAGSGNTIYF; V gene: TRBV11-3; clone size: NA; J gene: TRBJ1-3; D gene: NA
CDR3 DNA: TGTGCCAGCAGTACCCTAGGAGGGAGTCATGGCTACACCTTC; CDR3 protein: CASSTLGGSHGYTF; V gene: TRBV6-5; clone size: NA; J gene: TRBJ1-2; D gene: NA
CDR3 DNA: TGCGCCAGCAGCTTGGGGCTAGCGGGGAGTCACAATGAGCAGTTCTTC; CDR3 protein: CASSLGLAGSHNEQFF; V gene: TRBV5-1; clone size: NA; J gene: TRBJ2-1; D gene: TRBD2
CDR3 DNA: TGTGCCAGCAGCGCCCCTGAGGGACAGGGAGAGACCGGGGAGCTGTTTTTT; CDR3 protein: CASSAPEGQGETGELFF; V gene: TRBV21-1; clone size: NA; J gene: TRBJ2-2; D gene: NA
CDR3 DNA: TGTGCCAGCAGCCCCCAGCCCGGGGGAATTTACGAGCAGTACTTC; CDR3 protein: CASSPQPGGIYEQYF; V gene: TRBV7-3; clone size: NA; J gene: TRBJ2-7; D gene: NA
CDR3 DNA: TGCGCCAGCAGCCGAAGACAGGGACAATACGAGCAGTACTTC; CDR3 protein: CASSRRQGQYEQYF; V gene: TRBV4-1; clone size: NA; J gene: TRBJ2-7; D gene: TRBD1
CDR3 DNA: TGTGCCAGCAGTTTCCTCGGCGGGGGGCACGGGGAGCTGTTTTTT; CDR3 protein: CASSFLGGGHGELFF; V gene: TRBV27; clone size: NA; J gene: TRBJ2-2; D gene: TRBD2
CDR3 DNA: TGTGCCAGTAGTACCCTTTCAGGGGGAACTGAAGCTTTCTTT; CDR3 protein: CASSTLSGGTEAFF; V gene: TRBV19; clone size: NA; J gene: TRBJ1-1; D gene: TRBD1
CDR3 DNA: TGCGCCAGCAGGGCGGGAATGGAGTCCTACAATGAGCAGTTCTTC; CDR3 protein: CASRAGMESYNEQFF; V gene: TRBV5-1; clone size: NA; J gene: TRBJ2-1; D gene: NA